The rows below give T cell receptor beta chains drawn from one sample of a study of blood T cell repertoires in COVID-19. Method: immunoSEQ multiplex PCR; TCRdb's copy keeps in-frame clones and lacks some. The sample has about 120,000 clones; 79% are singletons. Material: peripheral blood. The receptors were gathered from a man aged 40-49 years with active or convalescent COVID-19. Both conserved end residues are part of each CDR3. Each record gives: V gene, D gene, CDR3 protein. The D gene is left open where the match is weak.

V gene: TRBV11-2
D gene: -
CDR3 protein: CASSLEGFGNTIYF

V gene: TRBV5-6
D gene: -
CDR3 protein: CASSLRGGETQYF

V gene: TRBV9
D gene: TRBD1
CDR3 protein: CASSSPGDRAIDTQYF

V gene: TRBV9
D gene: TRBD1
CDR3 protein: CASSVDPPGQGALEKLFF

V gene: TRBV6-5
D gene: TRBD1
CDR3 protein: CASRRAGQGAEAFF

V gene: TRBV11-2
D gene: -
CDR3 protein: CASSPRTSVAKNIQYF

V gene: TRBV5-1
D gene: TRBD1
CDR3 protein: CASSLFLRTGRAEAFF

V gene: TRBV24-1
D gene: -
CDR3 protein: CATSDLRGQFF

V gene: TRBV29-1
D gene: -
CDR3 protein: CSVVRNTEAFF

V gene: TRBV5-4
D gene: -
CDR3 protein: CASSLQGTDTQYF

V gene: TRBV6-5
D gene: -
CDR3 protein: CASIPGTGNTIYF

V gene: TRBV14
D gene: -
CDR3 protein: CASSQGLLAGDYEQYF

V gene: TRBV4-2
D gene: -
CDR3 protein: CASSQELQGFSPLHF

V gene: TRBV3-1/TRBV3-2
D gene: -
CDR3 protein: CASSQTREAFF

V gene: TRBV4-1
D gene: TRBD1
CDR3 protein: CASSPDRANTEAFF

V gene: TRBV6-5
D gene: TRBD1
CDR3 protein: CASSPFGRGDEKLFF

V gene: TRBV5-6
D gene: -
CDR3 protein: CASSFRTRLYEQYF

V gene: TRBV7-2
D gene: TRBD2
CDR3 protein: CASSLSLGLAGQETQYF

V gene: TRBV5-1
D gene: TRBD1
CDR3 protein: CASRDRGLEQYF

V gene: TRBV6-1
D gene: -
CDR3 protein: CASSEGARAFF

V gene: TRBV3-1/TRBV3-2
D gene: -
CDR3 protein: CASSGARGWTDTQYF

V gene: TRBV20-1
D gene: TRBD1
CDR3 protein: CSASSDRVRANYGYTF

V gene: TRBV9
D gene: -
CDR3 protein: CASSVGSRASEPQHF

V gene: TRBV19
D gene: -
CDR3 protein: CASNTGNLGYGYTF

V gene: TRBV19
D gene: TRBD1
CDR3 protein: CASSIDGQVNYGYTF

V gene: TRBV19
D gene: -
CDR3 protein: CASQYGYTF

V gene: TRBV5-4
D gene: -
CDR3 protein: CASSLSHGDTEAFF

V gene: TRBV28
D gene: -
CDR3 protein: CASSFPEGGNQPQHF

V gene: TRBV5-1
D gene: -
CDR3 protein: CASAPGLVAYEQYF

V gene: TRBV6-5
D gene: -
CDR3 protein: CASTETGDTIYF

V gene: TRBV2
D gene: -
CDR3 protein: CAFTRVAYGYTF

V gene: TRBV2
D gene: -
CDR3 protein: CASTNSRDKVSGNTIYF

V gene: TRBV5-4
D gene: TRBD1
CDR3 protein: CASSWDRGNQETQYF

V gene: TRBV6-5
D gene: TRBD1
CDR3 protein: CASSQGPGQDTEAFF

V gene: TRBV11-3
D gene: TRBD1
CDR3 protein: CASSPTGGNTEAFF

V gene: TRBV24-1
D gene: TRBD1
CDR3 protein: CATSLRGQGAKDTQYF

V gene: TRBV11-3
D gene: TRBD1
CDR3 protein: CASSPGTGINTEAFF

V gene: TRBV7-7
D gene: TRBD2
CDR3 protein: CASSLGLAGGDEQFF

V gene: TRBV5-4
D gene: TRBD1
CDR3 protein: CASSLGQGAGGELFF

V gene: TRBV6-5
D gene: -
CDR3 protein: CATGEGYEGYTF

V gene: TRBV5-1
D gene: -
CDR3 protein: CASSLRGLEQSSYEQYF

V gene: TRBV7-9
D gene: TRBD2
CDR3 protein: CASSSTSGPYNEQFF

V gene: TRBV18
D gene: -
CDR3 protein: CASSPRGMGSYNEQFF

V gene: TRBV19
D gene: TRBD2
CDR3 protein: CASKPSGPWGANEQFF

V gene: TRBV5-8
D gene: -
CDR3 protein: CASSPQGSGQPQHF

V gene: TRBV7-2
D gene: -
CDR3 protein: CASSLGARKGSTEAFF

V gene: TRBV9
D gene: TRBD2
CDR3 protein: CASSVAGRGGRNEQFF

V gene: TRBV11-2
D gene: TRBD2
CDR3 protein: CASSLPPGVAGGYEQFF

V gene: TRBV6-5
D gene: -
CDR3 protein: CASISRGANNQPQHF

V gene: TRBV4-2
D gene: -
CDR3 protein: CASSQSPQETQYF

V gene: TRBV2
D gene: TRBD1
CDR3 protein: CASSEALRGQNNQPQHF